Listed here is a single T cell receptor beta chain. What it recognizes is unknown. These data come from a study of CD8+ T cells in alopecia areata. Study overall: Twice a day, 5 to 10 mg of oral tofacitinib was administered to treated patients. Tofacitinib dosing lasted 6 to 18 months, which was then followed by 6 months off drug.

Stated treatment: oral pan-JAK inhibitor, 5-10 mg twice daily. Whole-study results and caveats: Tofacitinib did not eliminate many expanded lesional clones from scalp or blood. Patients showed less clear TCR sequence sharing than mice, possibly partly because of HLA diversity.

RNA was extracted and reverse transcribed into cDNA as the sequencing template. The data were produced by immunoSEQ multiplex PCR, yet TCRdb's version contains in-frame clones alone and is incomplete. The data show fewer than 250,000 clones, under 40% seen once. The sequences come from CD4+ T cells sorted from blood, collected around week 34, from a patient treated with tofacitinib. The clonotype comes from a human donor with alopecia areata.

The CDR3 loop is CASSENWGYSNQPQHF. CDR3 DNA: TGTGCCAGCAGTGAAAATTGGGGTTATAGCAATCAGCCCCAGCATTTT. The chain carries TRBV2 and TRBJ1-5; the D is unclear. Trimming pared 2 bases from V and 0 bases from J, leaving 11 bases between. Germline CDR1 is SNHLY and CDR2 is FYNNEI. The CDR3 contains 16 residues.